The clone carrying this TCR beta chain was detected many times. Its specificity is not known. Symptoms, serum thyroxine and TRAb, thyroid ultrasound, and orbital computed tomography formed the diagnostic basis. The V end was cut by 6 bases, the J end by 4 bases, with 12 bases between. This CDR3 is 13 amino acids long. Using RNA transcripts, the TCR beta CDR3 regions were amplified. In the first round, RT-PCR was carried out with HTBI primers, and a multiplex PCR formed the second round. In TCRdb, the multiplex PCR reads were re-called with MiXCR into one record per CDR3 protein. The sample has some 1.1 million distinct CDR3 sequences, about 38% seen once. This sample was included in a study of Graves' ophthalmopathy and Graves' hyperthyroidism. About the research overall: The authors defined stable hyperthyroidism as no ophthalmopathy within 18 months of follow-up.

General study results and limits: This model predicted ophthalmopathy progression (sensitivity roughly 70%, specificity around 72%).

The receptor comes from an adult man with Graves' hyperthyroidism. Specimen: peripheral blood or thyroid tissue (not recorded which). The chain employs TRBV12-3 or TRBV12-4 and TRBJ1-1, with D perhaps TRBD1 (6 bases). The CDR3 here is CASSFGGGTEAFF. CDR3 in DNA: TGTGCCAGCAGCTTTGGGGGCGGCACTGAAGCTTTCTTT.